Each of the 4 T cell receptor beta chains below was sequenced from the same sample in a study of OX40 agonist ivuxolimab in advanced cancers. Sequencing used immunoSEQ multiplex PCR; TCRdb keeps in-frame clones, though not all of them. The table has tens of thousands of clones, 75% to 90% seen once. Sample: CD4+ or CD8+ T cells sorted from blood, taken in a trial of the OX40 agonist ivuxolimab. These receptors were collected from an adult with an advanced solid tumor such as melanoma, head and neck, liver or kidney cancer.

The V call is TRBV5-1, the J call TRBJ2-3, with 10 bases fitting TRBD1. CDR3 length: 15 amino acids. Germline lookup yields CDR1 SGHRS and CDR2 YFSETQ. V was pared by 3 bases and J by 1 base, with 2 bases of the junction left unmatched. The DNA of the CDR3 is TGCGCCAGCAGCTCTGGACAGGGGGGCACAGATACGCAGTATTTT. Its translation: CASSSGQGGTDTQYF.

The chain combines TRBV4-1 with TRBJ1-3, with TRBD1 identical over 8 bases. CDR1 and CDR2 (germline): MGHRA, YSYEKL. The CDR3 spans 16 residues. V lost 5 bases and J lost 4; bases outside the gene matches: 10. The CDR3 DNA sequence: TGCGCCAGCAGCTACGCAGACAGGGGTATGGGAAACACCATATATTTT. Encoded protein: CASSYADRGMGNTIYF.

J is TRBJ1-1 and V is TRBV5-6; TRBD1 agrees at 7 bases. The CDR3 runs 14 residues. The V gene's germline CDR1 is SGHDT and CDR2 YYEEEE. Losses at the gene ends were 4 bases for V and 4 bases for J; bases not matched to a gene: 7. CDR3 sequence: CASSRNRGSTEAFF. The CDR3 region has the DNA TGTGCCAGCAGCCGGAACAGGGGAAGCACTGAAGCTTTCTTT.

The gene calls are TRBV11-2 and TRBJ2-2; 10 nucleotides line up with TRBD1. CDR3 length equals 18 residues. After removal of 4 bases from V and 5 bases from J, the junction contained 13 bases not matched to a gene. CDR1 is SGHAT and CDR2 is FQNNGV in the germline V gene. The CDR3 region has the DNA TGTGCCAGCAGCTCAGGGTTGGGGACAGGGGAAGGGACCGGGGAGCTGTTTTTT. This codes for CASSSGLGTGEGTGELFF.